This entry lists 3 T cell receptor beta chains sequenced from one sample in a study of cytomegalovirus exposure and HLA in healthy donors. The PCR made use of 60 Vbeta and 13 Jbeta primers. Sequencing used immunoSEQ multiplex PCR; TCRdb keeps in-frame clones, though not all of them. The sample carries about 94,000 clones, 76% recorded once. The sequenced sample consisted of PBMCs. The receptors here all came from a male donor in good health and CMV-seronegative.

J is TRBJ1-1 and V is TRBV10-3, with D possibly TRBD1 on 5 matching bases. Germline CDR1 and CDR2: ENHRY and SYGVKD. There are 16 residues in the CDR3. Trimming pared 0 bases from V and 0 bases from J, leaving 11 bases between. CDR3 amino acids: CAISESLRGMNTEAFF. In nucleotides, the CDR3 is TGTGCCATCAGTGAGTCGTTGCGGGGGATGAACACTGAAGCTTTCTTT.

Notes on this clone: Germline is not matched at one junction end, which may reflect a read error. This sequence joins TRBV19 and TRBJ2-1; the match to TRBD2 covers 11 bases. This CDR3 spans 15 amino acids. CDR1 and CDR2 (germline): LNHDA, SQIVND (reference sequence). This CDR3 is CASSIVAGGYNEQLF. For the CDR3, the DNA is TGTGCCAGTAGTATAGTAGCGGGAGGGTACAATGAGCAGCTCTTC.

This chain connects TRBV7-9 to TRBJ2-7; D is possibly TRBD1 (6 bases). This CDR3 has 15 residues. Germline values: CDR1 SEHNR, CDR2 FQNEAQ (reference sequence). V gave up 0 bases and J gave up 1 base, with 10 bases separating them. The CDR3 protein is CASSLAGRGSYEQYF. CDR3 nucleotide sequence: TGTGCCAGCAGCTTAGCGGGCAGGGGATCCTACGAGCAGTACTTC.